The 2 T cell receptor beta chains below were found in one sample sequenced in a study of shared T cell receptors in the human thymus. TCRdb's copy holds only in-frame clones and misses some; the assay was immunoSEQ multiplex PCR. This table has some 700,000 clones, 70% to 90% appearing once. The same sample was also used in a study of human thymus T cells.

Sequencing was performed on thymocytes. These receptors were obtained from a boy younger than two with a congenital heart defect.

This clone has just one count. The rearrangement links TRBV27 to TRBJ2-3; the match to TRBD2 covers 10 bases. Germline V gene sequence: CDR1 MNHEY, CDR2 SMNVEV (reference sequence). V trimming: 2 bases; J trimming: 2 bases; junction bases outside the gene matches: 4. CDR3 length: 16 amino acids. The CDR3 protein is CASSLGSGRPTDTQYF. CDR3 coding DNA: TGTGCCAGCAGTTTAGGTAGCGGGAGGCCCACAGATACGCAGTATTTT.

The gene calls are TRBV4-1 and TRBJ2-3, with 10 nucleotides matching TRBD1. Germline trimming cut 0 bases from V and 6 bases from J; bases unmatched to any gene: 6. CDR3 length: 16 residues. Per the germline V gene, CDR1 is MGHRA and CDR2 is YSYEKL. The CDR3 DNA reads TGCGCCAGCAGCCAAGATGCGACAGGGGGCGGGGATACGCAGTATTTT. Amino acid sequence: CASSQDATGGGDTQYF.